This is a list of T cell receptor beta chains from one sample in a study of shared clonotypes between healthy human individuals. Profiled with immunoSEQ multiplex PCR; TCRdb holds only in-frame clones, not every one. The sample lists about 2.2 million clones; 93% were seen once. The sample was naive CD8+ T cells from PBMCs. The receptors come from a man aged 18 to 29 in good health. Some clones in this sample may be carry-over from other donors' samples. Each CDR3 is given with its conserved first and last residue. Each record gives: D gene, J gene, V gene, clone size, CDR3 DNA, CDR3 protein. The D gene is left open where the match is weak. Clone size is given for some rows only: seen once, a few or many times, or a class if the clone is expanded.

NA,TRBJ2-6,TRBV5-6,NA,TGTGCCAGCAGCTTGGACAGGTTCTCTGGGGCCAACGTCCTGACTTTC,CASSLDRFSGANVLTF
TRBD2,TRBJ2-3,TRBV13,once,TGTGCCAGCATGCGGGAGGGCCGTACAGATACGCAGTATTTT,CASMREGRTDTQYF
NA,TRBJ1-5,TRBV27,once,TGTGCCAGCAGTTTACAGGGAACTCAGCCCCAGCATTTT,CASSLQGTQPQHF
NA,TRBJ2-7,TRBV27,NA,TGTGCCAGCAGTTTAATGTCCGGGGTCGAGGAGCAGTACTTC,CASSLMSGVEEQYF
TRBD1,TRBJ1-5,TRBV27,NA,TGTGCCAGCAGCCGCACGCCGGGACAGGGGGCGATTCAGCCCCAGCATTTT,CASSRTPGQGAIQPQHF
NA,TRBJ2-3,TRBV9,NA,TGTGCCAGCAGCGTAGGGGTTAGGGGGGCCACAGATACGCAGTATTTT,CASSVGVRGATDTQYF
TRBD2,TRBJ2-7,TRBV4-1,NA,TGCGCCAGCAGCCAAAGGGATACTAGCGGGAGAATCCACGAGCAGTACTTC,CASSQRDTSGRIHEQYF
TRBD2,TRBJ2-7,TRBV5-1,NA,TGCGCCAGCAGCGAAGGACTAGCGGTATCCTACGAGCAGTACTTC,CASSEGLAVSYEQYF
TRBD2,TRBJ2-7,TRBV4-3,NA,TGCGCCAGCAGCCACGGTTTGGTAGCGGGACCCTCCTACGAGCAGTACTTC,CASSHGLVAGPSYEQYF
TRBD1,TRBJ2-2,TRBV7-3,NA,TGTGCCAGCAGCTCCTATCCGGGACAGGGGGCGAAATCGAACACCGGGGAGCTGTTTTTT,CASSSYPGQGAKSNTGELFF
NA,TRBJ1-3,TRBV2,NA,TGTGCCAGCAGGTACCGGGACGTCAGCTCTGGAAACACCATATATTTT,CASRYRDVSSGNTIYF
NA,TRBJ1-5,TRBV6-6,NA,TGTGCCAGCAGTTACCTCGTCGGTAGTCAGCCCCAGCATTTT,CASSYLVGSQPQHF
NA,TRBJ2-5,TRBV4-1,NA,TGCGCCAGCAGCCAAGGGAGGGAGACCCAGTACTTC,CASSQGRETQYF
NA,TRBJ1-1,TRBV21-1,once,TGTGCCAGCAGGAGCACTGAAGCTTTCTTT,CASRSTEAFF
TRBD1,TRBJ2-5,TRBV13,NA,TGTGCCAGCAGCCTCGGACAGGGGGTGAGAGAGACCCAGTACTTC,CASSLGQGVRETQYF
NA,TRBJ2-7,TRBV28,NA,TGTGCCAGCAGTCTCATCCCTGAAGGTTCCGAGCAGTACTTC,CASSLIPEGSEQYF
TRBD1,TRBJ2-2,TRBV7-3,NA,TGTGCCAGCAGCTTTATGACAGGGGTGAGCGGGGAGCTGTTTTTT,CASSFMTGVSGELFF
TRBD2,TRBJ2-1,TRBV29-1,NA,TGCAGCGTTCTCATTGGGACTAGCGGCTACAATGAGCAGTTCTTC,CSVLIGTSGYNEQFF
NA,TRBJ2-7,TRBV9,NA,TGTGCCAGCAGCCCAGGAGGGCACGAGCAGTACTTC,CASSPGGHEQYF
NA,TRBJ1-5,TRBV27,NA,TGTGCCAGCAGTTTAATTCGGGGCGGCAATCAGCCCCAGCATTTT,CASSLIRGGNQPQHF
NA,TRBJ2-2,TRBV6-6,NA,TGTGCCAGCAGTTCCCACAGGGAGAACACCGGGGAGCTGTTTTTT,CASSSHRENTGELFF
NA,TRBJ2-7,TRBV5-8,once,TGTGCCAGCAGCTTGACTCCGGGCCTAGGTATACACGAGCAGTACTTC,CASSLTPGLGIHEQYF
NA,TRBJ1-2,TRBV9,NA,TGTGCCAGCAGCACGGCCCTCGGTAACTATGGCTACACCTTC,CASSTALGNYGYTF
NA,TRBJ2-7,TRBV20-1,NA,TGCAGTGCTGGCTACGAGCAGTACTTC,CSAGYEQYF
TRBD1,TRBJ2-7,TRBV5-1,NA,TGCGCCAGCAGCTTAAAACAGGGGTTATTCTACGAGCAGTACTTC,CASSLKQGLFYEQYF
NA,TRBJ1-2,TRBV9,NA,TGTGCCAGCAGCGTAGTGGAGGGCCTCAACTATGGCTACACCTTC,CASSVVEGLNYGYTF
NA,TRBJ1-2,TRBV28,NA,TGTGCCAGCCTTAATACAGGGAGTAACTATGGCTACACCTTC,CASLNTGSNYGYTF
TRBD2,TRBJ2-7,TRBV10-3,NA,TGTGCCATCAGTCAACCGGGAGGGCAGGACTCCTACGAGCAGTACTTC,CAISQPGGQDSYEQYF
NA,TRBJ1-1,TRBV11-2,NA,TGTGCCAGCAGCTTTCGGGGGGGCGCGAACACTGAAGCTTTCTTT,CASSFRGGANTEAFF
TRBD2,TRBJ2-1,TRBV2,NA,TGTGCCAGCAGTGGACTAGCGGTCCCTTTAGATGAGCAGTTCTTC,CASSGLAVPLDEQFF
NA,TRBJ2-3,TRBV27,NA,TGTGCCAGCAGTTTAGAGGGTCCTAGCCATTCAGATACGCAGTATTTT,CASSLEGPSHSDTQYF
NA,TRBJ2-7,TRBV9,NA,TGTGCCAGCAGCGTAGATAGGGACTCGTCCTACGAGCAGTACTTC,CASSVDRDSSYEQYF
TRBD2,TRBJ2-7,TRBV18,NA,TGTGCCAGCTCACCGAAGGGCCTAGCGGGCGTCTCCTACGAGCAGTACTTC,CASSPKGLAGVSYEQYF
NA,TRBJ2-6,TRBV10-2,NA,TGCGCCAGCAGTCGCGAGGGGTCTGGGGCCAACGTCCTGACTTTC,CASSREGSGANVLTF
NA,TRBJ2-1,TRBV27,NA,TGTGCCAGCAGCAGGGGACGTCCATCCTACAATGAGCAGTTCTTC,CASSRGRPSYNEQFF
NA,TRBJ2-1,TRBV7-3,NA,TGTGCCAGCAGCTTAACCGGGGAGAACAATGAGCAGTTCTTC,CASSLTGENNEQFF
TRBD2,TRBJ2-1,TRBV2,NA,TGTGCCAGCAGCGAAAGCGGGAGCCCCTACAATGAGCAGTTCTTC,CASSESGSPYNEQFF
TRBD1,TRBJ1-5,TRBV27,NA,TGTGCCAGCAGTTTTCCCGGGACAGGGAATCAGCCCCAGCATTTT,CASSFPGTGNQPQHF
TRBD1,TRBJ2-7,TRBV10-3,NA,TGTGCCATCAGTACCGGGACAGGGGAAACGTACGAGCAGTACTTC,CAISTGTGETYEQYF
TRBD2,TRBJ2-1,TRBV7-9,NA,TGTGCCAGCAGCCCTCGGGAGGGGGACCGCTACAATGAGCAGTTCTTC,CASSPREGDRYNEQFF
TRBD1,TRBJ1-5,TRBV27,few,TGTGCCAGCAGTCCGCGACAGGGGAGGAATCAGCCCCAGCATTTT,CASSPRQGRNQPQHF
NA,TRBJ1-2,TRBV4-1,NA,TGCGCCAGCAGCCAAGAGGTAGTTGTTATTTATGGCTACACCTTC,CASSQEVVVIYGYTF
TRBD1,TRBJ1-5,TRBV7-6,NA,TGTGCCAGCAGCTTATCGTCGGGACAGTATCAGCCCCAGCATTTT,CASSLSSGQYQPQHF